This T cell receptor (beta chain) was identified in a study of T-cell reconstitution after alpha-beta-depleted transplantation in children. V dropped 5 bases and J dropped 7 bases, with 12 bases sitting between them. CDR3 length: 14 residues. The TCRbeta library was prepared with unique molecular identifiers. TCRdb itself ran the PCR reads through MiXCR, one entry per CDR3 protein. Among around 200,000 distinct CDR3 sequences listed, roughly 11% were seen once. Many counts were recorded for this clonotype. The receptor comes from a child less than two years old with acute myeloid leukemia, due to receive a stem cell transplant. The chain carries TRBV12-3 or TRBV12-4 and TRBJ1-6; D is unclear. Specimen: PBMCs, collected before TCRalphabeta/CD19-depleted stem cell transplant. The CDR3 DNA follows: TGTGCCAGCAGTACGACCTCATGGAATTCACCCCTCCACTTT. Amino acid sequence: CASSTTSWNSPLHF.